This T cell receptor beta chain derives from a study of OX40 agonist ivuxolimab in advanced cancers. For the study at large: Enrollees could have had prior anti-PD-1, anti-PD-L1 or anti-CTLA-4 therapy, which approximately 40% had received.

TCRdb's table, derived via immunoSEQ multiplex PCR, lists solely in-frame clones and lacks some. Of about 73,000 clones listed, 86% were seen once; the top ten hold roughly 0.64%. V gave up 3 bases and J gave up 3 bases; unmatched junction bases: 6. Germline CDR1 is SGHRS and CDR2 is YFSETQ. CDR3 length: 14 residues. This clonotype originated in an adult with an advanced solid tumor such as melanoma, head and neck, liver or kidney cancer. Here the sequenced sample was CD4+ or CD8+ T cells sorted from blood, taken in a trial of the OX40 agonist ivuxolimab. The chain combines TRBV5-1 with TRBJ2-7; 7 positions agree with TRBD1. CDR3 sequence: CASSYGQAGYEQYF. DNA for the CDR3: TGCGCCAGCAGCTATGGACAGGCGGGCTACGAGCAGTACTTC. Variable domain in full (rest from reference TRBV5-1 and TRBJ2-7): KAGVTQTPRYLIKTRGQQVTLSCSPISGHRSVSWYQQTPGQGLQFLFEYFSETQRNKGNFPGRFSGRQFSNSRSEMNVSTLELGDSALYLCASSYGQAGYEQYFGPGTRLTVT.